This T cell receptor beta chain is from a study of sequential checkpoint blockade in melanoma. Study-wide context: Arm A got nivolumab then ipilimumab; arm B the reverse, 1:1.

Treatment denoted: randomized to nivolumab then ipilimumab (arm A) or the reverse (arm B). Patients had received no earlier DNA-damaging chemotherapy. PBMC sorting kept live CD3+CD8+ cells without CD19 or CD56. The CDR3 sequence is 19 residues long. The V gene end was trimmed by 5 bases and the J gene end by 0 bases; junction bases not matched to a gene: 12. Germline-derived CDR1 and CDR2 are SGHAT and FQNNGV. Sequencing was performed with immunoSEQ multiplex PCR; in TCRdb, only in-frame clones are kept and a portion is missing. The data hold about 19,000 clones, with around 83% observed a single time.

The sample consisted of CD8+ T cells sorted from blood (inferred from file names), taken from a patient given nivolumab and ipilimumab in sequence. The rearrangement links TRBV11-2 to TRBJ2-6, with 8 nucleotides matching TRBD2. This receptor was taken from a human donor with melanoma. The CDR3 here is CASSVSSLAARSGANVLTF. CDR3 nucleotides: TGTGCCAGCAGCGTCTCATCACTAGCGGCGCGCTCTGGGGCCAACGTCCTGACTTTC.